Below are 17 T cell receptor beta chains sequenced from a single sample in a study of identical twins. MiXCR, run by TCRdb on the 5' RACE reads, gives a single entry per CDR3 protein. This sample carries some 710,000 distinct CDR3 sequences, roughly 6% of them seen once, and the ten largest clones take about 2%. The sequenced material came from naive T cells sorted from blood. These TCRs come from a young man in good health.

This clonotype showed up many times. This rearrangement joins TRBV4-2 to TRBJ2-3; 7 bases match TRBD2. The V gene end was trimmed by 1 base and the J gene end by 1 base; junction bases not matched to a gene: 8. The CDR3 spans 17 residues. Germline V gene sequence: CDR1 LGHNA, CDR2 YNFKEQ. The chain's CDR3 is CASSQGRRELGTDTQYF. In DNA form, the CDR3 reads TGTGCCAGCAGCCAAGGGCGGCGGGAGCTGGGCACAGATACGCAGTATTTT.

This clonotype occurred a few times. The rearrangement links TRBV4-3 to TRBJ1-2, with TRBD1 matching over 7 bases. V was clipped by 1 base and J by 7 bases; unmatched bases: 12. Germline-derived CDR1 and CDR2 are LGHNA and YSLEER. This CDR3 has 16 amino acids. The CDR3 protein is CASSQGLSLQGSGYTF. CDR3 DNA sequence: TGCGCCAGCAGCCAAGGACTTTCTCTACAGGGGAGTGGCTACACCTTC.

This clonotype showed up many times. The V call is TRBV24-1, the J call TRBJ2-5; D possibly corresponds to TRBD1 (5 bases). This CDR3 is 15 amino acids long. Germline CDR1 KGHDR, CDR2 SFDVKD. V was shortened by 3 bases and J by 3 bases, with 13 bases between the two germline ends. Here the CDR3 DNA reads TGTGCCACCAGTGATGCCACAGGACCGAAAGAGACCCAGTACTTC. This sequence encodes CATSDATGPKETQYF.

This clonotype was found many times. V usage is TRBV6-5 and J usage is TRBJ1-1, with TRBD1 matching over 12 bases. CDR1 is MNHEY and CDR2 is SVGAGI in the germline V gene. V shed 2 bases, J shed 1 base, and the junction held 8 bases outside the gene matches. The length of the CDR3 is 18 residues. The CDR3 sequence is CASSYGRGQGATNTEAFF. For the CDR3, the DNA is TGTGCCAGCAGTTACGGACGGGGACAGGGGGCCACGAACACTGAAGCTTTCTTT.

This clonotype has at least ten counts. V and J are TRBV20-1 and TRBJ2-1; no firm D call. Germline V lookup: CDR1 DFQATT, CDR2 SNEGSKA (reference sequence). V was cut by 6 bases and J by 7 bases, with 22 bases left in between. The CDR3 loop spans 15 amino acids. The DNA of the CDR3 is TGCAGTGCCCCGCAAGTGGACCTCCTCTTGAATGAGCAGTTCTTC. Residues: CSAPQVDLLLNEQFF.

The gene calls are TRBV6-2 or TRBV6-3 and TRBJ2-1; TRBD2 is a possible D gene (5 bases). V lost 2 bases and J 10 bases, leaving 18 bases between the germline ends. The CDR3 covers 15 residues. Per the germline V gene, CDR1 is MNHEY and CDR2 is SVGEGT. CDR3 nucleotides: TGTGCCAGCAGTTACGAGTCGATCGGGATGGCGGAGCAGTTCTTC. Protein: CASSYESIGMAEQFF.

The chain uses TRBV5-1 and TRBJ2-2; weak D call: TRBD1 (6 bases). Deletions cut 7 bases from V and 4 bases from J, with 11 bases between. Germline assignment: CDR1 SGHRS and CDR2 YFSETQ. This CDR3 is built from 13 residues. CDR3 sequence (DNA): TGCGCCAGCCGAACAGGGCCCACCGGGGAGCTGTTTTTT. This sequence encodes CASRTGPTGELFF.

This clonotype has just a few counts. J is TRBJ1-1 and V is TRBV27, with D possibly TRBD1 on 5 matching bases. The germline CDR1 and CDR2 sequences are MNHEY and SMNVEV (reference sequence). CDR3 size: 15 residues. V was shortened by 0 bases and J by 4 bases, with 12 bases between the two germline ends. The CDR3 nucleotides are TGTGCCAGCAGTTTATCGTGGGGCCGGGGCACTGAAGCTTTCTTT. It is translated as CASSLSWGRGTEAFF.

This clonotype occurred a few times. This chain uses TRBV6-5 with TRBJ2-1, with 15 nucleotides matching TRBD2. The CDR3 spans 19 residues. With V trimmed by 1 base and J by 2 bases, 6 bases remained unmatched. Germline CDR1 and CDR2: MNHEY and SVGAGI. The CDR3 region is CASSYWTSGRAVTYNEQFF. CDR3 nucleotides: TGTGCCAGCAGTTACTGGACTAGCGGGAGGGCAGTAACCTACAATGAGCAGTTCTTC.

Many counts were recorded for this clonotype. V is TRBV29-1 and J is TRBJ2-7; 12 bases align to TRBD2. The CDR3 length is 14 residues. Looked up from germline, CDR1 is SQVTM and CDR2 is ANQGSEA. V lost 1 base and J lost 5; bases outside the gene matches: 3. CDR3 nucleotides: TGCAGCGTTGAAGGTGGACTAGCGGGAAACGAGCAGTACTTC. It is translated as CSVEGGLAGNEQYF.

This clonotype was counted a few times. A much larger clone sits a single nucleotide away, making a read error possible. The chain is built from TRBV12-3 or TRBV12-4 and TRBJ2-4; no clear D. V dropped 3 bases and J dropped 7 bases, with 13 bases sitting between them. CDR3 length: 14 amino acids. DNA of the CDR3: TGTGCCAGCAGTTTGCCAGCGAACCCCAACATTCAGTACTTC. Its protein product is CASSLPANPNIQYF.

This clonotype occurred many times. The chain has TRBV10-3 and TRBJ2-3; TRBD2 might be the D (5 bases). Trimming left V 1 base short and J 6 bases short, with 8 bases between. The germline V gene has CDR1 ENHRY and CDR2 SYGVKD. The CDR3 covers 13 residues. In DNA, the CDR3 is TGTGCCATCAGTGAGTGGGAGTTTGATACGCAGTATTTT. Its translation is CAISEWEFDTQYF.

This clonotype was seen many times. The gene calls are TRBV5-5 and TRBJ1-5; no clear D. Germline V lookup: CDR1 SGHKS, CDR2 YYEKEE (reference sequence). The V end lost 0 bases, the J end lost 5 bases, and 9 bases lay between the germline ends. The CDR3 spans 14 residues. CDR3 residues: CASSLAEIYQPQHF. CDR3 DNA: TGTGCCAGCAGCTTGGCGGAGATTTATCAGCCCCAGCATTTT.

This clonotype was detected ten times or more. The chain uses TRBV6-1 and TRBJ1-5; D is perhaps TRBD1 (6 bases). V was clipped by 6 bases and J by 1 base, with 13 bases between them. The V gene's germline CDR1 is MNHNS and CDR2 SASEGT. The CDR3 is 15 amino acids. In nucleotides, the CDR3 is TGTGCCAGCAGACCCAGGGACACAAGCAATCAGCCCCAGCATTTT. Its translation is CASRPRDTSNQPQHF.

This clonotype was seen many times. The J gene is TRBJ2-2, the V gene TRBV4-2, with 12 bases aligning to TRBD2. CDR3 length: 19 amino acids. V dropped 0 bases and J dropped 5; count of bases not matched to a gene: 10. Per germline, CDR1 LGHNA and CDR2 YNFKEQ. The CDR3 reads CASSQDGLAGGPRTGELFF. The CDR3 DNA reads TGTGCCAGCAGCCAAGATGGGCTAGCGGGAGGGCCACGAACCGGGGAGCTGTTTTTT.

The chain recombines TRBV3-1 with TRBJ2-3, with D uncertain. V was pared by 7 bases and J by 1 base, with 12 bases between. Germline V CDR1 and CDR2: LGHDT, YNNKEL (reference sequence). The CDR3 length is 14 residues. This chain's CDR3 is CASTQSYRTDTQYF. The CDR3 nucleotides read TGTGCCAGCACCCAGAGCTACCGCACAGATACGCAGTATTTT.

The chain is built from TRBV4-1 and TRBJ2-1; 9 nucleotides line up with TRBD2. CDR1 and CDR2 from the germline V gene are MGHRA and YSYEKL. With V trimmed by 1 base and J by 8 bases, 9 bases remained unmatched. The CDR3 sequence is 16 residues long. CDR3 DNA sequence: TGCGCCAGCAGCCAAGGTGTTGCGGGAGGGTTGGATGAGCAGTTCTTC. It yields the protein CASSQGVAGGLDEQFF.